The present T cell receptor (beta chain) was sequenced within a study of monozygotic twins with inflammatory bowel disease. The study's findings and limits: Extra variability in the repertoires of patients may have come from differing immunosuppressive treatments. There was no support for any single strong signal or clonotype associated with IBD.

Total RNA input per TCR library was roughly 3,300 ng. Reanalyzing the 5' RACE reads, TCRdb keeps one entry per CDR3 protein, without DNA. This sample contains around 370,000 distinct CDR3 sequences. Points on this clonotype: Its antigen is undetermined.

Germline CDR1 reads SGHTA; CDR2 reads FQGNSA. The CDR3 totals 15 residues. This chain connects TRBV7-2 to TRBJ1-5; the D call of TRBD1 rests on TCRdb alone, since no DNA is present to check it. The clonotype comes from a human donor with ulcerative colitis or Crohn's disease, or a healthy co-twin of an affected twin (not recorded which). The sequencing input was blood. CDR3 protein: CASSFGSLGGQPQHF.